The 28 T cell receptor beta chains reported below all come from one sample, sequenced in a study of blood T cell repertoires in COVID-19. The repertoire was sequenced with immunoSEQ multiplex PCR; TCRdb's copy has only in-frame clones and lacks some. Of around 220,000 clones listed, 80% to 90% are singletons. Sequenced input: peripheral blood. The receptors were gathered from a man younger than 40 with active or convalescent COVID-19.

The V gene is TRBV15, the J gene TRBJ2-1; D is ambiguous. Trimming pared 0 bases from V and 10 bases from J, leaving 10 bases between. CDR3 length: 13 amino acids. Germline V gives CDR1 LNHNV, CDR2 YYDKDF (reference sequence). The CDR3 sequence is CATSRDDGGEQFF. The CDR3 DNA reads TGTGCCACCAGCAGAGATGATGGTGGCGAGCAGTTCTTC.

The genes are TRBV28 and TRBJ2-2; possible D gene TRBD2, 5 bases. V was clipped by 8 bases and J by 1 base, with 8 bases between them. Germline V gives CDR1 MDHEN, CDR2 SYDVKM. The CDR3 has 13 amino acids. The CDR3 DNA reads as TGTGCCAGCCGGGATGTGAACACCGGGGAGCTGTTTTTT. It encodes CASRDVNTGELFF.

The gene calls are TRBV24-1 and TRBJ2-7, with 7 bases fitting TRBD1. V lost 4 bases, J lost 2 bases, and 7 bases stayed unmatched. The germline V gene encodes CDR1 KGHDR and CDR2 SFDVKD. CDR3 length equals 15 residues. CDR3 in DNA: TGTGCCACCAGTGACAAGTGGGACAGACCCTACGAGCAGTACTTC. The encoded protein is CATSDKWDRPYEQYF.

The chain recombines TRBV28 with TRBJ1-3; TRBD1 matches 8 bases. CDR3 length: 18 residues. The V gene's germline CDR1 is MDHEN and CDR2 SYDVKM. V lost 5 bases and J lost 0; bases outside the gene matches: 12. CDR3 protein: CASSPTGTGRSSGNTIYF. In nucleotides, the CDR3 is TGTGCCAGCAGTCCAACCGGGACAGGCCGGAGCTCTGGAAACACCATATATTTT.

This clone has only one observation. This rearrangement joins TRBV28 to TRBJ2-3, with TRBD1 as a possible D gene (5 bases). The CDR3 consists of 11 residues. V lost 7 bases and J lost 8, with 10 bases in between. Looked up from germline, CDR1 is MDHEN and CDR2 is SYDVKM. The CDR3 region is CASKDRGTQYF. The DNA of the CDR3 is TGTGCCAGCAAAGATAGGGGTACGCAGTATTTT.

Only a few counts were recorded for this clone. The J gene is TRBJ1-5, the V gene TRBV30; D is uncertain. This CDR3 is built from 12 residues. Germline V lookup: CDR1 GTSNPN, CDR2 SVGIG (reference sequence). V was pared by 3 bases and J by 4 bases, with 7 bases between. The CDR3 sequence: CAWSRSNQPQHF. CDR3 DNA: TGTGCCTGGAGCCGCAGTAATCAGCCCCAGCATTTT.

CDR3 protein: CASSRQREASTDTQYF. The CDR3 DNA reads TGCGCCAGCAGTAGACAGCGGGAGGCTAGCACAGATACGCAGTATTTT. The chain is built from TRBV5-1 and TRBJ2-3; TRBD2 matches at 9 bases. This CDR3 is built from 16 residues. Per the germline V gene, CDR1 is SGHRS and CDR2 is YFSETQ. With 5 bases clipped from V and 0 bases from J, the junction kept 7 bases outside the gene matches.

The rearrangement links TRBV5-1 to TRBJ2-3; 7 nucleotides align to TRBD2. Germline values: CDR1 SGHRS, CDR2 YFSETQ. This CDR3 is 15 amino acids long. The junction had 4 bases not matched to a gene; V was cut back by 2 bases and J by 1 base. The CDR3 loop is CASSFRRGGTDTQYF. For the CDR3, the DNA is TGCGCCAGCAGCTTTCGCCGGGGGGGCACAGATACGCAGTATTTT.

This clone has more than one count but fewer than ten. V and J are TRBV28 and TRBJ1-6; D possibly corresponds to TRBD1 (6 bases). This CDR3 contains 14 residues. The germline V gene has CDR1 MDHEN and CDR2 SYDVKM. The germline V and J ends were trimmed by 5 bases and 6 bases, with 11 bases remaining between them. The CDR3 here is CASSTPQGNSPLHF. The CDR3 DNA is TGTGCCAGCAGTACCCCACAGGGTAATTCACCCCTCCACTTT.

The CDR3 here is CASSTTGGKGELFF. CDR3 coding DNA: TGTGCCAGCAGTACAACGGGAGGGAAGGGGGAGCTGTTTTTT. J is TRBJ2-2 and V is TRBV4-2, with 8 positions matching TRBD2. J lost 8 bases, V lost 6 bases, and 8 bases had no gene match. Germline lookup yields CDR1 LGHNA and CDR2 YNFKEQ. There are 14 residues in the CDR3.

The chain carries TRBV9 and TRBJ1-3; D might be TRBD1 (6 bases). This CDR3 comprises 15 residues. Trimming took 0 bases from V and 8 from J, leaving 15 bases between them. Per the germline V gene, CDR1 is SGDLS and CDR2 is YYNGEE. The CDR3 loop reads CASSVGSASGDTIYF. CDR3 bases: TGTGCCAGCAGCGTAGGCTCAGCCTCAGGGGACACCATATATTTT.

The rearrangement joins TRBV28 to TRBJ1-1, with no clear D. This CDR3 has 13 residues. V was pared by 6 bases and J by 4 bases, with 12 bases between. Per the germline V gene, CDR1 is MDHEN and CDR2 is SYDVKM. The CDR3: CASSPSGLTEAFF. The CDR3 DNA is TGTGCCAGCAGCCCCAGTGGGCTCACTGAAGCTTTCTTT.

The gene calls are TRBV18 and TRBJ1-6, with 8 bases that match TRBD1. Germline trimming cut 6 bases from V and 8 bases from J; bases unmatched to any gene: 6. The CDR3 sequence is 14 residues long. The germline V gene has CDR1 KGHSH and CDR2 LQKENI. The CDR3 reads CASSLGQGDSPLHF. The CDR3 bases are TGTGCCAGCTCCCTTGGACAGGGCGATTCACCCCTCCACTTT.

The CDR3 spells CASSLAWDRRFGYTF. The CDR3, as DNA: TGTGCCAGCAGCTTAGCTTGGGACAGGCGCTTCGGCTACACCTTC. The rearrangement links TRBV7-2 to TRBJ1-2, with 8 nucleotides matching TRBD1. This CDR3 contains 15 residues. Per the germline V gene, CDR1 is SGHTA and CDR2 is FQGNSA. Unmatched junction bases numbered 8, after V lost 0 bases and J lost 8 bases.

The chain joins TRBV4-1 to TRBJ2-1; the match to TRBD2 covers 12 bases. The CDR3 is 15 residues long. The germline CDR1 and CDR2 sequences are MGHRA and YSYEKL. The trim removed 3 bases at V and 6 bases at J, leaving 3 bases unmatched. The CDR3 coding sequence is TGCGCCAGCAGCCAGCTAGCGGGAGGGCCCAATGAGCAGTTCTTC. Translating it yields CASSQLAGGPNEQFF.

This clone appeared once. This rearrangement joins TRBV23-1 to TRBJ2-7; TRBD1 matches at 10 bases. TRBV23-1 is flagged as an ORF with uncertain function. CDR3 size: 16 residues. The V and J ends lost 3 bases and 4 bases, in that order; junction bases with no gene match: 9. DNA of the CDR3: TGCGCCAGCAGTCACCCGCTGGGACAGGGGAGGTACGAGCAGTACTTC. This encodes CASSHPLGQGRYEQYF.

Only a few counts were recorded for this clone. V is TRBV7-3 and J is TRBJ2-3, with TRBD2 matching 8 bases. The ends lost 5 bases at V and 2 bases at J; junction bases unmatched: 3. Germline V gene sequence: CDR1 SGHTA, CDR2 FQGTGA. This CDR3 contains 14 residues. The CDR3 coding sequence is TGTGCCAGCAGCCCCGGGAGGGCCACAGATACGCAGTATTTT. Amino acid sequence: CASSPGRATDTQYF.

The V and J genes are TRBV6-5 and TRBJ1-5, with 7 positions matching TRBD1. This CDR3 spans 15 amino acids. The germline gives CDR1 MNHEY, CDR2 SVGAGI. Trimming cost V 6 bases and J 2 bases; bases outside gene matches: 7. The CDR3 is CASRPTGFGNQPQHF. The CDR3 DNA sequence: TGTGCCAGCAGACCGACAGGGTTTGGCAATCAGCCCCAGCATTTT.

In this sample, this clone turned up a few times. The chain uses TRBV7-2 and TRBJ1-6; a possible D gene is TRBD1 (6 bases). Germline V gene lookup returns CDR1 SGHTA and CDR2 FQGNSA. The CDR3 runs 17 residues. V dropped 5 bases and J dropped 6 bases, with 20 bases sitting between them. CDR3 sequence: CASSPRSRGGVNSPLHF. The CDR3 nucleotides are TGTGCCAGCAGCCCCCGAAGCAGGGGTGGTGTTAATTCACCCCTCCACTTT. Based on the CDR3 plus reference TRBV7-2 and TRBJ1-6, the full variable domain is GAGVSQSPSNKVTEKGKDVELRCDPISGHTALYWYRQSLGQGLEFLIYFQGNSAPDKSGLPSDRFSAERTGGSVSTLTIQRTQQEDSAVYLCASSPRSRGGVNSPLHFGNGTRLTVT.

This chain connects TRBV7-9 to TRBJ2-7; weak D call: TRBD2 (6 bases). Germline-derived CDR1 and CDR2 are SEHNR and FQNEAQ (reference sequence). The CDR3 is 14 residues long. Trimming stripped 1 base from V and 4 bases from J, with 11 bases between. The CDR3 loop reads CASSLVASDYEQYF. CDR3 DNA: TGTGCCAGCAGCTTAGTGGCTAGCGATTACGAGCAGTACTTC.

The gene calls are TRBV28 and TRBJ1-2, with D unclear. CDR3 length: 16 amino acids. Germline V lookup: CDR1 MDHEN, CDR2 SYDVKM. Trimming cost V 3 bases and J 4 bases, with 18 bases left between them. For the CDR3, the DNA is TGTGCCAGCAGTTTCTCCCAAGTGGGAGCCAGCTATGGCTACACCTTC. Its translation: CASSFSQVGASYGYTF.

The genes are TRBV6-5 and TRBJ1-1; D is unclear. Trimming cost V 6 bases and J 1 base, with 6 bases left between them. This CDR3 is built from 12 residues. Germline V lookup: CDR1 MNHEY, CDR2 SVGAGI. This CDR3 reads CASRQTNTEAFF. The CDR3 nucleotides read TGTGCCAGCAGACAGACGAACACTGAAGCTTTCTTT.

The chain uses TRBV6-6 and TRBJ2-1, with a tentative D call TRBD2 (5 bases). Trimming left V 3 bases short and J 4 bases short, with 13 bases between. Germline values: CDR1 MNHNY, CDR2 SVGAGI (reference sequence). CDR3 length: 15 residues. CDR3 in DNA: TGTGCCAGCAGTTATGGAACGGGATCTTACAATGAGCAGTTCTTC. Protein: CASSYGTGSYNEQFF.

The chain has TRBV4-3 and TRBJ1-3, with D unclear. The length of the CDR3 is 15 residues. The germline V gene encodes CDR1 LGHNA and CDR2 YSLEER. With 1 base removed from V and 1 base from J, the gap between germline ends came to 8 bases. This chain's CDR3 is CASSQVANSGNTIYF. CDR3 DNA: TGCGCCAGCAGCCAAGTGGCAAATTCTGGAAACACCATATATTTT.

CDR3 loop: CASSQASRHMNTEAFF. CDR3 sequence (DNA): TGTGCCAGCAGCCAAGCCTCACGCCACATGAACACTGAAGCTTTCTTT. V and J are TRBV3-1 (or the pseudogene TRBV3-2) and TRBJ1-1; D is uncertain. V was pared by 1 base and J by 0 bases, with 12 bases between. CDR1 is LGHDT, CDR2 YNNKEL, per germline (reference sequence). The CDR3 is 16 residues long.

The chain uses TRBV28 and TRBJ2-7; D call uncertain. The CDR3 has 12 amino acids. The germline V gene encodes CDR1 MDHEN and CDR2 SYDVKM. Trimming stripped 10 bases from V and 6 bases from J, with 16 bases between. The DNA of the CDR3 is TGTGCCACTCAAACCAGGCTTTCCGAGCAGTACTTC. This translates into CATQTRLSEQYF.

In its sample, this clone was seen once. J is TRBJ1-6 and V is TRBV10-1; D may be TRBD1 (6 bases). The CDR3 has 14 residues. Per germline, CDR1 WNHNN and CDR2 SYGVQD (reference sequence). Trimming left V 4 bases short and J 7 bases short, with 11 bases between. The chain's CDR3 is CASSAGTTNSPLHF. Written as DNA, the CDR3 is TGCGCCAGCAGTGCCGGGACAACGAATTCACCCCTCCACTTT.

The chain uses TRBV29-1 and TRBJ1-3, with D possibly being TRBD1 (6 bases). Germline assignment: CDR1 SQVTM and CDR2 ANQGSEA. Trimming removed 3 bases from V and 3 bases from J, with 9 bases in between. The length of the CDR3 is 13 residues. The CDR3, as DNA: TGCAGCGTTGAGGGGGCTGGTGGAAACACCATATATTTT. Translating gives CSVEGAGGNTIYF. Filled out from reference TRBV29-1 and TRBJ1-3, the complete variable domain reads SAVISQKPSRDICQRGTSLTIQCQVDSQVTMMFWYRQQPGQSLTLIATANQGSEATYESGFVIDKFPISRPNLTFSTLTVSNMSPEDSSIYLCSVEGAGGNTIYFGEGSWLTVV.